This T cell receptor beta chain was sequenced during a study of T cell responses to AZD1222 COVID-19 vaccine. Libraries were prepared by immunoSEQ multiplex PCR; TCRdb keeps only in-frame clonotypes and omits some of them. The table includes 130,000 to 150,000 clones, roughly 91% detected once. The V gene end was trimmed by 7 bases and the J gene end by 6 bases; junction bases not matched to a gene: 2. This CDR3 has 13 residues. CDR1 and CDR2 (germline): SGDLS, YYNGEE. Study conclusions and caveats: Sampled repertoires all dated from after the peak T cell response.

Only one count was recorded for this clone. The antigen remains undetermined. The origin of this receptor is an adult in good health. Sequencing was performed on peripheral blood, taken on day 0 of AZD1222 vaccination. This chain links TRBV9 with TRBJ2-1; TRBD1 matches 12 bases. CDR3 DNA: TGTGCCAGCCGGGGACAGGGGGCCAATGAGCAGTTCTTC. Its translation: CASRGQGANEQFF.